Described below is a single T cell receptor beta chain sequence and its context. The antigen is undetermined. TCRdb re-called the reads through MiXCR, storing one row per CDR3 protein. Of around 740,000 distinct CDR3 sequences in the sample, approximately 40% are singletons; the top ten hold around 2.8%. The CDR3 is 15 amino acids. CDR1 is LGHNA, CDR2 YSLEER, per germline. Germline trimming cut 1 base from V and 3 bases from J; bases unmatched to any gene: 6. The sample comes from a study of T cell repertoires in cytomegalovirus infection. In the study overall: A matching HLA type, together with CMV infection, was signaled by public TCR beta signatures.

Study findings and constraints: Frequencies of public TCR beta families were cumulated, and this identified carriers of CMV plus the relevant HLA. Dominating the ex vivo response were TCR beta clonotypes that were CMV-specific and HLA-C-restricted.

The TCR was taken from a human donor in good health (CMV status not recorded). Some clones in this sample may be carry-over from other donors' samples. The genes are TRBV4-3 and TRBJ2-7; 7 nucleotides agree with TRBD2. The sequenced sample was PBMCs. The CDR3 here is CASSQGRGGRYEQYF. In DNA, the CDR3 is TGCGCCAGCAGCCAAGGGCGGGGAGGGCGCTACGAGCAGTACTTC.